This T cell receptor (beta chain) was retrieved from a study of human T cells and chemical hapten exposure. With respect to this clonotype: Antigen specificity is unknown.

Study-level findings and limits: Expanded TCRs produced significantly more large CDR3 similarity clusters than controls did. The immune response of these alopecia patients might not match healthy individuals'.

TCRdb ran MiXCR on the RACE reads and lists one entry per CDR3 protein. The sample lists tens of thousands of distinct CDR3 sequences; over 9.5% were seen once. Sample time point: patch test 1, 2 weeks after DPC sensitization. The treatment: therapeutic diphenylcyclopropenone sensitization with weekly scalp DPC. Ahead of applying each patch test, blood was sampled. Unfractionated whole blood served as the source for total RNA extraction. CDR1 and CDR2 (germline): SQVTM, ANQGSEA. Trimming cost V 0 bases and J 8 bases, with 10 bases left between them. The CDR3 consists of 12 residues. This receptor was taken from a man aged 35 to 55 with alopecia areata. Some clones in this sample may be carry-over from other donors' samples. The input for sequencing was whole blood, taken in connection with sensitization to the hapten diphenylcyclopropenone (DPC). The rearrangement joins TRBV29-1 to TRBJ1-2; D might be TRBD1 (5 bases). The CDR3 loop reads CSVEETGHGYTF. In nucleotides, the CDR3 is TGCAGCGTTGAAGAGACGGGGCACGGCTACACCTTC.